The 12 T cell receptor beta chains given below trace back to one sample, sequenced in a study of T cells in Graves' hyperthyroidism and ophthalmopathy. The investigators amplified TCR beta CDR3 regions from RNA transcripts. With the HTBI primer set, the TCR CDR3 went through a first round of RT-PCR. TCRdb re-called the multiplex PCR reads with MiXCR, one entry per CDR3 protein. The sample holds about 500,000 distinct CDR3 sequences; approximately 15% are singletons and the top ten take 18%. Sequences were obtained from blood. The receptor source for this set is a woman aged 18-35 years with Graves' hyperthyroidism.

This clonotype was picked up many times. V and J are TRBV29-1 and TRBJ1-1; D is ambiguous. Germline assignment: CDR1 SQVTM and CDR2 ANQGSEA. The CDR3 consists of 12 residues. With 0 bases removed from V and 7 bases from J, the gap between germline ends came to 9 bases. Written as DNA, the CDR3 is TGCAGCGTTGAAGATCACGGATTTGAAGCTTTCTTT. The encoded protein is CSVEDHGFEAFF.

The chain employs TRBV6-2 or TRBV6-3 and TRBJ2-7; D may be TRBD1 or TRBD2 (6 bases each). Germline V gene lookup returns CDR1 MNHEY and CDR2 SVGEGT. The CDR3 extends over 15 amino acids. The germline V and J ends were trimmed by 6 bases and 3 bases, with 18 bases remaining between them. The CDR3 sequence: CASSQGPGAHYEQYF. The CDR3 nucleotides read TGTGCCAGCAGCCAGGGGCCGGGAGCGCACTACGAGCAGTACTTC.

The table lists this clonotype with many counts. This chain joins TRBV20-1 and TRBJ1-2; 10 bases line up with TRBD1. Per germline, CDR1 DFQATT and CDR2 SNEGSKA (reference sequence). This CDR3 has 16 amino acids. V shed 1 base, J shed 6 bases, and the junction held 11 bases outside the gene matches. The CDR3 nucleotides read TGCAGTGCTAGAGTCGACGAGGGACAGGGGTGGAATGGCTACACCTTC. Protein: CSARVDEGQGWNGYTF.

Ten or more counts support this clonotype. The rearrangement joins TRBV7-9 to TRBJ2-1; D gene uncertain. Germline V gene data show CDR1 as SEHNR and CDR2 as FQNEAQ (reference sequence). The CDR3 contains 15 residues. Trimming cost V 4 bases and J 4 bases, with 14 bases left between them. CDR3 bases: TGTGCCAGCAGCTGGATGGGTGCGGAGTACAATGAGCAGTTCTTC. The encoded protein is CASSWMGAEYNEQFF.

Only a few counts were recorded for this clonotype. The CDR3 coding sequence is TGCAGTGCTACAAAGGGGCAAATGAACACTGAAGCTTTCTTT. Amino acids: CSATKGQMNTEAFF. The V gene is TRBV20-1, the J gene TRBJ1-1, with TRBD1 as a possible D gene (5 bases). Germline V gives CDR1 DFQATT, CDR2 SNEGSKA (reference sequence). The CDR3 extends over 14 amino acids. The V end lost 4 bases, the J end lost 0 bases, and 12 bases lay between the germline ends.

This clonotype showed up many times. The chain employs TRBV7-2 and TRBJ2-3, with D tentatively TRBD2 (5 bases). With 0 bases removed from V and 1 base from J, the gap between germline ends came to 5 bases. Germline CDR1 and CDR2: SGHTA and FQGNSA. The length of the CDR3 is 14 residues. As DNA, the CDR3 is TGTGCCAGCAGCTTAGCTAGCGGCACAGATACGCAGTATTTT. It encodes CASSLASGTDTQYF.

This clonotype was observed many times. The V call is TRBV6-1, the J call TRBJ2-7; TRBD2 is a possible D gene (5 bases). In germline, CDR1 is MNHNS, CDR2 SASEGT. CDR3 size: 13 residues. Trimming removed 6 bases from V and 2 bases from J, with 11 bases in between. The CDR3 sequence: CASRELGTYEQYF. The CDR3 DNA follows: TGTGCCAGCAGGGAACTAGGTACCTACGAGCAGTACTTC.

This clonotype was counted many times. The J gene is TRBJ2-7, the V gene TRBV7-9; maybe TRBD2 (6 bases). The CDR3 is made up of 15 amino acids. With 1 base removed from V and 3 bases from J, the gap between germline ends came to 13 bases. The germline CDR1 and CDR2 sequences are SEHNR and FQNEAQ (reference sequence). CDR3 sequence: CASSLVAGPDYEQYF. In DNA, the CDR3 is TGTGCCAGCAGCTTAGTGGCGGGGCCGGACTACGAGCAGTACTTC.

The gene calls are TRBV12-3 or TRBV12-4 and TRBJ2-2, with D possibly TRBD2 on 5 matching bases. CDR3 length: 15 amino acids. V lost 2 bases and J 3 bases, leaving 10 bases between the germline ends. This CDR3 reads CASSLPGRDTGELFF. The CDR3 DNA reads as TGTGCCAGCAGTTTACCGGGAAGGGACACCGGGGAGCTGTTTTTT.

This clonotype was found many times. V is TRBV6-1 and J is TRBJ2-7; 7 nucleotides agree with TRBD1. The CDR3 is made up of 13 amino acids. The germline V gene encodes CDR1 MNHNS and CDR2 SASEGT. Trimming cost V 6 bases and J 5 bases; bases outside gene matches: 7. CDR3 residues: CASRRTGGDEQYF. CDR3 sequence (DNA): TGTGCCAGCAGAAGGACAGGTGGGGACGAGCAGTACTTC.

This clonotype appeared many times. The rearrangement links TRBV2 to TRBJ1-6, with 10 bases lining up with TRBD1. From germline, CDR1 is SNHLY and CDR2 FYNNEI. The ends lost 6 bases at V and 7 bases at J; junction bases unmatched: 6. CDR3 length: 15 amino acids. The CDR3 sequence: CASSRDRGRNSPLHF. In nucleotides, the CDR3 is TGTGCCAGCAGCCGGGACAGGGGTCGAAATTCACCCCTCCACTTT.

Remarks on this clonotype: No conserved phenylalanine or tryptophan ends this CDR3, so it is likely a read error. The chain employs TRBV7-2 and TRBJ2-7; D possibly corresponds to TRBD1 (6 bases). Germline-derived CDR1 and CDR2 are SGHTA and FQGNSA. V was pared by 4 bases and J by 5 bases, with 21 bases between. The CDR3 is made up of 16 amino acids. The CDR3 sequence: CASSSFLVGTIHEQYL. For the CDR3, the DNA is TGTGCCAGCAGCTCCTTTCTCGTGGGGACAATCCACGAGCAGTACCTC.